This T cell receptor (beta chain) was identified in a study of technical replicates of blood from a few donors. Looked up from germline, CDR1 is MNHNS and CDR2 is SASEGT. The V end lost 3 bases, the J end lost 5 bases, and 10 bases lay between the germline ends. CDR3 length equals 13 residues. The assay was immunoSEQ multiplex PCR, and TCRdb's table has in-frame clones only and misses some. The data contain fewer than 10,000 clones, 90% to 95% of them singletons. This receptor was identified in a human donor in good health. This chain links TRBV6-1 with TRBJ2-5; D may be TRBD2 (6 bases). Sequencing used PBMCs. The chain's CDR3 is CASSDGGGETQYF. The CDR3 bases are TGTGCCAGCAGTGACGGGGGAGGCGAGACCCAGTACTTC.